This TCR beta chain was captured by sequencing in a study of vaccination effects on CD4 cells after COVID-19. The overall study: Post-vaccine sample collection fell at a median of 72 days after the second dose. Findings and caveats of the study: Healthy vaccinees showed cross-reactivity with common cold coronaviruses in only 1 of 255 vaccine-induced clones. In the late period after vaccination, infection- and vaccine-induced clones contracted markedly.

TCRdb's table, derived via immunoSEQ multiplex PCR, lists solely in-frame clones and lacks some. The sample includes tens of thousands of clones, around 69% seen only once; the top ten take less than 2%. Trimming left V 3 bases short and J 3 bases short, with 8 bases between. The CDR3 contains 13 residues. Germline values: CDR1 SEHNR, CDR2 FQNEAQ (reference sequence). For this clone: Its specificity is unknown.

Expansion with viral peptide pools was applied to antigen-specific CD4+ T cells by the ViraFEST assay prior to sequencing. Following an approximately eleven-day culture, CD4+ T cells were purified. Two-dose vaccination with either BNT162b2 or mRNA-1273 was given to the participants. The receptor comes from a human donor who received a COVID-19 vaccine. This sequence joins TRBV7-9 and TRBJ2-5, with unresolved D. The sample consisted of CD4+ T cells from PBMCs cultured with HCoV-229E spike peptides, taken after COVID-19 vaccination. The CDR3 here is CASSFKGKETQYF. CDR3 in DNA: TGTGCCAGCAGCTTCAAAGGGAAAGAGACCCAGTACTTC.